The clone carrying this TCR beta chain turned up a few times. As yet, its antigen is unknown. The data originate from a study of beta chain features in type 1 diabetes. Study background: Patients looked much like healthy donors when it came to age, gender and cell yields. Whole-study findings and limits: Insertion counts at VDJ junctions were lower in type 1 diabetes patients, who also showed more deletions there. A greater similarity of naive, central memory and Treg TCRB repertoires was seen among patients than among healthy donors.

The CDR3 is made up of 16 amino acids. Between the trimmed V and J ends, which lost 0 bases and 9 bases, there was a span of 17 bases. Looked up from germline, CDR1 is LNHNV and CDR2 is YYDKDF (reference sequence). Expressed TCRB transcripts were sequenced, since all the RNA that had been isolated was reverse transcribed. Method: immunoSEQ multiplex PCR; TCRdb's copy keeps in-frame clones and lacks some. This sample has 810,000 or so clones; roughly 15% occur once, and the top ten carry about 0.02%. This clonotype originated in a woman between 18 and 29 years old in good health. This chain uses TRBV15 with TRBJ2-2; D possibly corresponds to TRBD2 (5 bases). The sequencing sample was made of naive CD4+ T cells from blood. The CDR3 protein is CATSRDILTTGRELFF. CDR3 in DNA: TGTGCCACCAGCAGAGATATCCTTACTACCGGGAGGGAGCTGTTTTTT.